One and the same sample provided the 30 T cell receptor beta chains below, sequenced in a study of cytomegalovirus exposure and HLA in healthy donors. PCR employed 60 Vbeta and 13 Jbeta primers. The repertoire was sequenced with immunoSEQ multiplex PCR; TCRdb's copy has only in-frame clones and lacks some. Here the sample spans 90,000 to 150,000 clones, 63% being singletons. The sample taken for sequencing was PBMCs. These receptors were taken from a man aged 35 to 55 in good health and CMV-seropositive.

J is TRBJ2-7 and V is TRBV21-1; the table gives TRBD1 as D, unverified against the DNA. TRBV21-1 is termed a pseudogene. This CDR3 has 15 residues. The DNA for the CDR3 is TGTGCCAGCAGCAAAAAGGACAGGGTCTCCTACGAGCAGTACTTC. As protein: CASSKKDRVSYEQYF.

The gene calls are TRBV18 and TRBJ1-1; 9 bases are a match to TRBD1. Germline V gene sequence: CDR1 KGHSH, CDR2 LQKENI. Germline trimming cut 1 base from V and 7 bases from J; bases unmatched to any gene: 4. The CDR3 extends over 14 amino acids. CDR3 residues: CASSPRDRASEAFF. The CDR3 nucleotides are TGTGCCAGCTCACCACGGGACAGGGCTAGTGAAGCTTTCTTT.

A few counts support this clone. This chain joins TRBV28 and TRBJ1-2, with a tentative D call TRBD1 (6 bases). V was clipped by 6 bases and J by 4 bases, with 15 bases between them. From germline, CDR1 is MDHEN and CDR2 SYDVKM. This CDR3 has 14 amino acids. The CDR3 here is CASSLGGARYGYTF. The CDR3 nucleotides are TGTGCCAGCAGCCTCGGGGGGGCCCGCTATGGCTACACCTTC.

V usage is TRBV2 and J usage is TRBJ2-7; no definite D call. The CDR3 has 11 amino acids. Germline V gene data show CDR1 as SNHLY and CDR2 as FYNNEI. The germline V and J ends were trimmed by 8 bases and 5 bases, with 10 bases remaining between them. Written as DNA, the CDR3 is TGTGCCAGCTCCTACGCTGACGAGCAGTACTTC. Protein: CASSYADEQYF.

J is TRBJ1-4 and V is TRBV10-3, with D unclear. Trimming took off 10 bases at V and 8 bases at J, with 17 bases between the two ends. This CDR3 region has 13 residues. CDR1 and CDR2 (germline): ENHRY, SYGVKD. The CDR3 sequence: CATSGGLWEKLFF. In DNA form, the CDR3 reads TGTGCCACCTCGGGAGGGTTATGGGAAAAACTGTTTTTT.

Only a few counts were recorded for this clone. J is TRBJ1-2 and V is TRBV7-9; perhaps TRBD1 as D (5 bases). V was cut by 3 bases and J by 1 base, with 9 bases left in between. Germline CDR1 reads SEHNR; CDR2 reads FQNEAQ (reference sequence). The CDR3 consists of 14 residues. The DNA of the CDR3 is TGTGCCAGCAGCTTTAAAGGGGTTAACTATGGCTACACCTTC. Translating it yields CASSFKGVNYGYTF.

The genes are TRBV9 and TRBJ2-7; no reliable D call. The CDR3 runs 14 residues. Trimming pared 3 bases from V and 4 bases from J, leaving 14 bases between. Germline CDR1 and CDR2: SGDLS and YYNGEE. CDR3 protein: CASSASERQYEQYF. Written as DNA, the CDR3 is TGTGCCAGCAGCGCCAGCGAGAGGCAATACGAGCAGTACTTC.

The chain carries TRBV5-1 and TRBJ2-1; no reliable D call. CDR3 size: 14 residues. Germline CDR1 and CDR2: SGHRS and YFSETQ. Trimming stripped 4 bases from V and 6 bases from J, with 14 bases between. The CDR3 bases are TGCGCCAGCAGCCTGGGCCTAAGAGGCAATGAGCAGTTCTTC. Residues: CASSLGLRGNEQFF.

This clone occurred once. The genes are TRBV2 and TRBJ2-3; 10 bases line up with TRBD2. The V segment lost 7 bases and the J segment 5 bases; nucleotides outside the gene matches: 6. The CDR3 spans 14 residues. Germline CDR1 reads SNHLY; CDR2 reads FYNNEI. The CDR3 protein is CASKSGGGIDTQYF. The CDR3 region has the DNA TGTGCCAGCAAAAGCGGGGGGGGGATAGATACGCAGTATTTT. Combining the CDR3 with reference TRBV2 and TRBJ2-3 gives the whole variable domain EPEVTQTPSHQVTQMGQEVILRCVPISNHLYFYWYRQILGQKVEFLVSFYNNEISEKSEIFDDQFSVERPDGSNFTLKIRSTKLEDSAMYFCASKSGGGIDTQYFGPGTRLTVL.

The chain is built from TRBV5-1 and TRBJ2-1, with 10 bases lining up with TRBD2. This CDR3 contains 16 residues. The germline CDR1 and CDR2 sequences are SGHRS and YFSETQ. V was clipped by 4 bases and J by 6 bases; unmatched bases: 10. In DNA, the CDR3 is TGCGCCAGCAGCCCTGGACCTAGCGGGAGCAGCAATGAGCAGTTCTTC. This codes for CASSPGPSGSSNEQFF.

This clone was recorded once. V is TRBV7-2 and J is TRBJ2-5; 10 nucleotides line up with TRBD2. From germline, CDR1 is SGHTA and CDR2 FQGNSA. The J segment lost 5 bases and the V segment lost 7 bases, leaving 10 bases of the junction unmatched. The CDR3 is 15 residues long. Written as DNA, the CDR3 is TGTGCCAGCATCGCCGCCCCGGGACTAGCGGAGACCCAGTACTTC. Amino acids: CASIAAPGLAETQYF.

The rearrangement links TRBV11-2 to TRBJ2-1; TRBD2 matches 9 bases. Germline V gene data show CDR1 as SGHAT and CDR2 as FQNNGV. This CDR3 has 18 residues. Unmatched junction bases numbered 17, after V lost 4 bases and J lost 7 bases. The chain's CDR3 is CASSSPRDLAGYGNEQFF. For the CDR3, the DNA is TGTGCCAGCAGCTCCCCAAGGGACCTAGCGGGATATGGAAATGAGCAGTTCTTC.

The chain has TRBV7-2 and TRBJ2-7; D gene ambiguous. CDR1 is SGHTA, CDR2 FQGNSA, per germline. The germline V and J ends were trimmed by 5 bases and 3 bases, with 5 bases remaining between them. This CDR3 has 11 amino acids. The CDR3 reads CASSPFYEQYF. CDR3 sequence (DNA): TGTGCCAGCAGCCCGTTCTACGAGCAGTACTTC.

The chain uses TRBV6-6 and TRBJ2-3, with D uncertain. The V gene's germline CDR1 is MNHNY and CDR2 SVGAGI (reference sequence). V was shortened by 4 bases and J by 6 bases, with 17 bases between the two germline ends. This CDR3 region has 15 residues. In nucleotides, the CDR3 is TGTGCCAGCAGTTTAGAGGTCCTTTCCCTGGATACGCAGTATTTT. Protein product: CASSLEVLSLDTQYF.

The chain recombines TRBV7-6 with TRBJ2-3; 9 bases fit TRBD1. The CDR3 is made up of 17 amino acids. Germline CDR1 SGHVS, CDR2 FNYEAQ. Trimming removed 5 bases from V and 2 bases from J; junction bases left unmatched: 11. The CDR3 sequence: CASSRTRGQGFTDTQYF. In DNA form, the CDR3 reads TGTGCCAGCAGCAGAACCAGGGGACAGGGATTCACAGATACGCAGTATTTT. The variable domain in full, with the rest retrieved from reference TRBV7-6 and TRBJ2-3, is GAGVSQSPRYKVTKRGQDVALRCDPISGHVSLYWYRQALGQGPEFLTYFNYEAQQDKSGLPNDRFSAERPEGSISTLTIQRTEQRDSAMYRCASSRTRGQGFTDTQYFGPGTRLTVL.

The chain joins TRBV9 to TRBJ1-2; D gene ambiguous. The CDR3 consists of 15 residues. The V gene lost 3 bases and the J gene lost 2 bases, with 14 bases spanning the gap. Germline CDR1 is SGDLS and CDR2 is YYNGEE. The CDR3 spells CASSAQVGVNYGYTF. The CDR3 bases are TGTGCCAGCAGCGCCCAGGTCGGGGTCAACTATGGCTACACCTTC.

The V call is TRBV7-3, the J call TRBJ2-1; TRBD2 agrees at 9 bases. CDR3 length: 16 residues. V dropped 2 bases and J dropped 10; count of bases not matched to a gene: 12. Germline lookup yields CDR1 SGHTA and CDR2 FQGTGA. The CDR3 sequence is CASSLFATREGGEQFF. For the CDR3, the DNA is TGTGCCAGCAGCTTATTTGCCACGCGGGAGGGGGGGGAGCAGTTCTTC.

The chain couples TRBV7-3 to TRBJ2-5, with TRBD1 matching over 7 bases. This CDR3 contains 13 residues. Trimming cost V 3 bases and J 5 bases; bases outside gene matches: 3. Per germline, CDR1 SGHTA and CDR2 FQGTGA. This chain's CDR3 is CASSLDRRETQYF. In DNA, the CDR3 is TGTGCCAGCAGCTTGGACAGGAGGGAGACCCAGTACTTC.

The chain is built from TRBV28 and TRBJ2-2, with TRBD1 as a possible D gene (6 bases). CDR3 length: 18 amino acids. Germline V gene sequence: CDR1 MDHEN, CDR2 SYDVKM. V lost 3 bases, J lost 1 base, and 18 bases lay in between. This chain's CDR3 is CASSFSHGRGGNTGELFF. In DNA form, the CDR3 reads TGTGCCAGCAGTTTTTCCCACGGCAGGGGTGGGAACACCGGGGAGCTGTTTTTT.

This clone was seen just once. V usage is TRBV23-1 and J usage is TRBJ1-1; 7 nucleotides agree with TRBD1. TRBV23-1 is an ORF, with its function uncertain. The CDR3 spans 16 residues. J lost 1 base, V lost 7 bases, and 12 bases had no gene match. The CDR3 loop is CASKGDRQGWNTEAFF. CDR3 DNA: TGCGCCAGCAAGGGGGACAGACAAGGGTGGAACACTGAAGCTTTCTTT.

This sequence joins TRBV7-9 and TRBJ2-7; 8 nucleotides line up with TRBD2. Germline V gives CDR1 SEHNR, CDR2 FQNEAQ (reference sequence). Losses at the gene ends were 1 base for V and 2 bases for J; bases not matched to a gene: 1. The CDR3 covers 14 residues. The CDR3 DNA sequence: TGTGCCAGCAGCTTAGGGCGGGGGGCCTACGAGCAGTACTTC. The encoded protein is CASSLGRGAYEQYF.

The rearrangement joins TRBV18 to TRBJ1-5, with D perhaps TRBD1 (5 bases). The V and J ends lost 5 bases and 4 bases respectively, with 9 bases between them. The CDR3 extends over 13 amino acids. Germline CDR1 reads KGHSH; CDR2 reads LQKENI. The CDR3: CASSGGENQPQHF. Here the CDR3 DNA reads TGTGCCAGCTCAGGAGGGGAGAATCAGCCCCAGCATTTT.

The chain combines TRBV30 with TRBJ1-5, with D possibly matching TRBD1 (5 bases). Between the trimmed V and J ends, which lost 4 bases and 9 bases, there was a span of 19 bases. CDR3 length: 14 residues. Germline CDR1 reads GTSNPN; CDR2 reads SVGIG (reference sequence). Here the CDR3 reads CAWTAAGRQGPQHF. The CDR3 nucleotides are TGTGCCTGGACCGCTGCGGGGCGCCAAGGGCCCCAGCATTTT.

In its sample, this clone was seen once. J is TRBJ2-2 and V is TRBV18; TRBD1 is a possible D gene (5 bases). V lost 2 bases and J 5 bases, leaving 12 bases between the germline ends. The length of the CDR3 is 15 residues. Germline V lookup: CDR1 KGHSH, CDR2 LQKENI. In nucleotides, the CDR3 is TGTGCCAGCTCACCAGGGGCGTGGGCTACCGGGGAGCTGTTTTTT. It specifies CASSPGAWATGELFF.

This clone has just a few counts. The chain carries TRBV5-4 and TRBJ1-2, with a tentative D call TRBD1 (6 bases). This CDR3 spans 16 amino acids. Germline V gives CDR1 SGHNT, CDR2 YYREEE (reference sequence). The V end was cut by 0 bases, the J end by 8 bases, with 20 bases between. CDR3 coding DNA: TGTGCCAGCAGCTTGGGGGGTGACAGGTTGAGTGGAGGCTACACCTTC. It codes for CASSLGGDRLSGGYTF.

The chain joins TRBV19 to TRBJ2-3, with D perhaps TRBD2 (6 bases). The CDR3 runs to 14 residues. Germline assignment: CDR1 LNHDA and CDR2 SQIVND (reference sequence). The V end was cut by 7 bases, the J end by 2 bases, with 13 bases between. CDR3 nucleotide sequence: TGTGCCAGTAAGGCGCTAGCGTCCACAGATACGCAGTATTTT. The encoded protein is CASKALASTDTQYF.

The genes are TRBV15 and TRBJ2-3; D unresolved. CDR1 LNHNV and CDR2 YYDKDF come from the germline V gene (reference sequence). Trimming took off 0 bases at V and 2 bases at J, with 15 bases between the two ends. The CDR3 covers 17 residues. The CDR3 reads CATSRDLGSSFTDTQYF. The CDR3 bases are TGTGCCACCAGCAGAGATCTTGGTAGCAGCTTCACAGATACGCAGTATTTT.

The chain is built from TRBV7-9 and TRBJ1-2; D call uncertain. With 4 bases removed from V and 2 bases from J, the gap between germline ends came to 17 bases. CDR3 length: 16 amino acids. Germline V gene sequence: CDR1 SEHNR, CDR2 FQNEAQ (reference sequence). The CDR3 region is CASSSLGLGANYGYTF. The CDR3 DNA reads TGTGCCAGCAGCTCCCTTGGCCTTGGAGCGAACTATGGCTACACCTTC.

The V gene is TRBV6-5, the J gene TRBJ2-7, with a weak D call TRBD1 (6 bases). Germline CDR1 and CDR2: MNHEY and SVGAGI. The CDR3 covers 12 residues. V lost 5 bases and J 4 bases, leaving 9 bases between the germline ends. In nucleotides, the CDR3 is TGTGCCAGCAGTCCCGACAGGTACGAGCAGTACTTC. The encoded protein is CASSPDRYEQYF.

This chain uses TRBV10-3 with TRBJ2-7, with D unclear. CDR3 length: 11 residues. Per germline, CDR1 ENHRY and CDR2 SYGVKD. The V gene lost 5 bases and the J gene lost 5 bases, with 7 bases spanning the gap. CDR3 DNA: TGTGCCATCAGTTACAGTGACGAGCAGTACTTC. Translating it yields CAISYSDEQYF.